The clone carrying this TCR beta chain was counted a few times. The antigen is not known. TCRdb re-called the 5' RACE reads with MiXCR, one entry per CDR3 protein. The sample consists of 500,000 to 650,000 distinct CDR3 sequences, roughly a sixth of them appearing once. The data derive from a study of T cells after yellow fever vaccination. Broader study findings: The CD4 and CD8 compartments had a small share of their clonotypes in common.

This CDR3 has 16 amino acids. V was trimmed by 3 bases and J by 0 bases, leaving 14 bases between them. Germline V lookup: CDR1 DFQATT, CDR2 SNEGSKA (reference sequence). Source: PBMCs, taken 5 days after the first yellow fever vaccination. This sequence originates from a man younger than 35 who received the YFV17D yellow fever vaccine. The chain employs TRBV20-1 and TRBJ1-4, with unresolved D. The CDR3, as DNA: TGCAGTGCTAGGGGCCCGGACGCTGCAACTAATGAAAAACTGTTTTTT. Protein: CSARGPDAATNEKLFF.